This T cell receptor (beta chain) is from a study of T cell responses to AZD1222 COVID-19 vaccine. The method was immunoSEQ multiplex PCR; TCRdb's version includes in-frame clones alone and lacks a portion of them. The sample includes about 100,000 clones, 88% of them seen just once. The CDR3 covers 15 residues. V dropped 0 bases and J dropped 2; count of bases not matched to a gene: 7. Per germline, CDR1 SQVTM and CDR2 ANQGSEA. Whole-study findings and limits: Reportedly, nearly half the spike-specific TCRs target unmutated variant regions.

A few counts support this clone. As yet, its antigen is unknown. Sample: peripheral blood, taken on day 0 of AZD1222 vaccination. The gene calls are TRBV29-1 and TRBJ2-7; TRBD2 aligns across 7 bases. The sequence was obtained from an adult in good health. In DNA, the CDR3 is TGCAGCGTTGAAGACGACTACCGGGGGGCCTACGAGCAGTACTTC. This codes for CSVEDDYRGAYEQYF.